This T cell receptor (beta chain) was captured in a study of T cells in Graves' hyperthyroidism and ophthalmopathy. Concerning this clonotype: A read error may produce the germline difference seen at one junction end.

The source material, RNA transcripts, was used to amplify TCR beta CDR3 regions. The study used the HTBI primer set for a first-round RT-PCR of the TCR CDR3. One entry per CDR3 protein, called by TCRdb with MiXCR from the multiplex PCR reads. The table has some 740,000 distinct CDR3 sequences, around 15% seen once. With a duration under 2 months, the hyperthyroidism was newly diagnosed in patients aged 18 to 65. Patients with uncontrolled infections, other autoimmune diseases, pregnancy or lactation were excluded. Germline assignment: CDR1 MNHEY and CDR2 SVGAGI. CDR3 length: 11 amino acids. This chain connects TRBV6-5 to TRBJ2-5; D tentatively reads TRBD1 or TRBD2 (5 bases each). The specimen sequenced was blood. This TCR was sampled from a woman aged 18-29 years with Graves' hyperthyroidism. DNA for the CDR3: TGTGCCAGCAGTGACTCCGGGACGGTGTACTTC. It codes for CASSDSGTVYF.